The table lists the clone carrying this TCR beta chain with a few counts. The target antigen is unknown. These data belong to a study of shared clonotypes between healthy human individuals. Study as a whole: Donors had three CD4 naive, three CD4 memory, two CD8 naive and one CD8 memory plate apiece. Regarding the study as a whole: Generation probabilities were higher for clonotypes shared across all four sorted-subset donors than for unshared ones. Shared clonotypes: about 4.6% naive CD4, 3.5% to 4% naive CD8, under 2.5% memory CD4, under 0.5% memory CD8. Represented diversity (both genetic and exposure-history) was limited by the small number of donors.

Repertoires were generated with immunoSEQ multiplex PCR, while TCRdb's copy carries only in-frame clones and drops some. Of 2 million to 3 million clones in the sample, 90% to 95% are singletons; the top ten hold roughly 0.36%. The V and J ends lost 0 bases and 7 bases respectively, with 9 bases between them. In germline, CDR1 is GTSNPN, CDR2 SVGIG (reference sequence). CDR3 length equals 13 residues. The sample consisted of naive CD4+ T cells from PBMCs. Sample subset: CD45RA+ positively selected. This clonotype was obtained from a man aged 18-30 years in good health. Some clones in this sample may be carry-over from other donors' samples. V gene TRBV30 combines with J gene TRBJ2-2; D not resolved. The CDR3 loop reads CAWSVQAHGELFF. The CDR3 bases are TGTGCCTGGAGTGTTCAAGCCCACGGGGAGCTGTTTTTT.